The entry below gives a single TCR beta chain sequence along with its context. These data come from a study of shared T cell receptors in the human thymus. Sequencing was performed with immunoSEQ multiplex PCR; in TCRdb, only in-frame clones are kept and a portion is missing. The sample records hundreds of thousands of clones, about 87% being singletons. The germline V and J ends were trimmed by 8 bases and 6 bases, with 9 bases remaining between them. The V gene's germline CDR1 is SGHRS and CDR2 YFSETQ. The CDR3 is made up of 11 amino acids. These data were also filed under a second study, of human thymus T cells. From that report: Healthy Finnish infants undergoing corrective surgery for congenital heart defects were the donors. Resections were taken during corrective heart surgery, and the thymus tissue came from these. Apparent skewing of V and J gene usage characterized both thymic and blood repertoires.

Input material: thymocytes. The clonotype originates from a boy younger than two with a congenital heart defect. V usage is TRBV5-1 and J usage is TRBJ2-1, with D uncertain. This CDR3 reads CASTYGNEQFF. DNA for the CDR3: TGCGCCAGTACCTACGGCAATGAGCAGTTCTTC.